The 30 T cell receptor beta chains in this list originate from one sample, sequenced in a study of naive and memory T cell subsets. The treatment: skin biopsy from PPD injection site in Mantoux-positive individual. The library had UMIs added by 3' ligation of an oligonucleotide to TCR cDNA. Ligated cDNA underwent four rounds of PCR with nested alpha and beta constant region primers and SP2. TCRdb redid the calling of the UMI-ligation and nested PCR reads with MiXCR, one entry per CDR3 protein. Of around 37,000 distinct CDR3 sequences in the sample, approximately 11% are singletons; the top ten hold less than 4%. The sequencing used skin, collected from a tuberculin skin test site. The origin of the receptors is an adult in good health.

This clonotype was recorded many times. The J gene is TRBJ1-2, the V gene TRBV6-5; no definite D call. Germline CDR1 reads MNHEY; CDR2 reads SVGAGI. The CDR3 covers 15 residues. Trimming pared 6 bases from V and 0 bases from J, leaving 14 bases between. The CDR3 DNA reads TGTGCCAGCAGGAAGAACGGACGGTCTAACTATGGCTACACCTTC. It specifies CASRKNGRSNYGYTF.

This clonotype came up many times. V is TRBV29-1 and J is TRBJ2-1, with a possible D match to TRBD1 (6 bases). The CDR3 covers 16 residues. V was clipped by 3 bases and J by 5 bases, with 20 bases between them. Per the germline V gene, CDR1 is SQVTM and CDR2 is ANQGSEA. The CDR3 bases are TGCAGCGTTGAGGGGATATCCGGGACACACGACAATGAGCAGTTCTTC. Translated, it gives CSVEGISGTHDNEQFF.

Only one count was recorded for this clonotype. Being one base from a much bigger clone, this may be a read error. The chain couples TRBV28 to TRBJ2-7, with D uncertain. The CDR3 has 14 amino acids. V was trimmed by 4 bases and J by 4 bases, leaving 14 bases between them. CDR1 and CDR2 from the germline V gene are MDHEN and SYDVKM. The CDR3 spells CASSSPRTGYEQYF. The CDR3 bases are TGTGCCAGCAGTTCTCCTCGGACGGGTTACGAGCAGTACTTC.

By sample fraction, this clonotype is medium-sized. This sequence joins TRBV7-2 and TRBJ2-1, with 8 bases matching TRBD1. V trimming: 3 bases; J trimming: 2 bases; junction bases outside the gene matches: 3. Germline V lookup: CDR1 SGHTA, CDR2 FQGNSA. This CDR3 has 15 residues. CDR3 sequence reads: CASSFDRGPYNEQFF. CDR3 bases: TGTGCCAGCAGCTTCGACAGGGGCCCCTACAATGAGCAGTTCTTC.

This chain uses TRBV6-5 with TRBJ2-1; 9 bases line up with TRBD2. CDR1 is MNHEY, CDR2 SVGAGI, per germline. This CDR3 region has 19 residues. The V segment lost 5 bases and the J segment 0 bases; nucleotides outside the gene matches: 14. CDR3 coding DNA: TGTGCCAGCAGTCGGGCTCTTCCGACAGCGGGGGGCTCCTACAATGAGCAGTTCTTC. The encoded protein is CASSRALPTAGGSYNEQFF.

This clonotype has at least ten counts. V is TRBV13 and J is TRBJ2-7, with no clear D. The germline V gene encodes CDR1 PRHDT and CDR2 FYEKMQ (reference sequence). Trimming removed 0 bases from V and 3 bases from J, with 3 bases in between. The CDR3 is 12 amino acids. The CDR3 spells CASSLGSYEQYF. CDR3 bases: TGTGCCAGCAGCTTAGGGAGCTACGAGCAGTACTTC.

The DNA of the CDR3 is TGTGCCAGCAGCCCCGCCTTTAGGGTCGGTAATGAGCAGTTCTTC. It translates to CASSPAFRVGNEQFF. The rearrangement links TRBV7-9 to TRBJ2-1; D is undetermined. Germline CDR1 is SEHNR and CDR2 is FQNEAQ (reference sequence). Trimming took 5 bases from V and 7 from J, leaving 18 bases between them. This CDR3 contains 15 residues.

This clonotype was detected many times. V usage is TRBV12-3 or TRBV12-4 and J usage is TRBJ2-1, with 8 bases that match TRBD1. The length of the CDR3 is 14 residues. V was pared by 6 bases and J by 3 bases, with 4 bases of the junction left unmatched. CDR3 residues: CASRPTGDYNEQFF. The CDR3 DNA reads TGTGCCAGCAGACCGACAGGGGACTACAATGAGCAGTTCTTC.

This clonotype was picked up many times. This chain links TRBV20-1 with TRBJ2-3; no definite D call. V was clipped by 3 bases and J by 4 bases, with 17 bases between them. The CDR3 sequence is 15 residues long. Germline CDR1 and CDR2: DFQATT and SNEGSKA (reference sequence). The CDR3 DNA is TGCAGTGCTAGGTTCCTCTTGAGTGGGGCAGATACGCAGTATTTT. Residues: CSARFLLSGADTQYF.

This clonotype was seen only once. The chain employs TRBV20-1 and TRBJ1-1; D remains ambiguous. V lost 3 bases, J lost 1 base, and 12 bases lay in between. From germline, CDR1 is DFQATT and CDR2 SNEGSKA (reference sequence). CDR3 size: 14 residues. The chain's CDR3 is CSASVQSSNTEAFF. The CDR3 bases are TGCAGTGCTAGTGTACAATCTTCGAACACTGAAGCTTTCTTT.

The chain links TRBV20-1 to TRBJ2-1; TRBD2 aligns across 7 bases. The CDR3 contains 12 residues. The germline V gene encodes CDR1 DFQATT and CDR2 SNEGSKA (reference sequence). Unmatched junction bases numbered 7, after V lost 0 bases and J lost 14 bases. CDR3 coding DNA: TGCAGTGCTAGAGATCTCGGACTAGTCGAGTTCTTC. Translation: CSARDLGLVEFF.

This clonotype was recorded many times. V gene TRBV7-2 combines with J gene TRBJ2-3, with D perhaps TRBD2 (5 bases). The germline V gene encodes CDR1 SGHTA and CDR2 FQGNSA. V lost 1 base to trimming and J lost 2 bases, with 13 bases between them. The CDR3 runs 16 residues. The CDR3 bases are TGTGCCAGCAGCTTAGGTGCAGGAGGTTTCACAGATACGCAGTATTTT. Its translation: CASSLGAGGFTDTQYF.

The chain recombines TRBV12-3 or TRBV12-4 with TRBJ2-3; D gene uncertain. The CDR3 spans 13 residues. The V end lost 5 bases, the J end lost 4 bases, and 10 bases lay between the germline ends. In DNA form, the CDR3 reads TGTGCCAGCAGTCTTCGGTCATCAGATACGCAGTATTTT. It is translated as CASSLRSSDTQYF.

V usage is TRBV4-2 and J usage is TRBJ2-1; TRBD2 might be the D (6 bases). V was pared by 2 bases and J by 0 bases, with 11 bases between. This CDR3 region has 16 residues. Germline CDR1 LGHNA, CDR2 YNFKEQ. In DNA form, the CDR3 reads TGTGCCAGCAGCCAAAGTAGCGGCGGCTCCTACAATGAGCAGTTCTTC. As protein: CASSQSSGGSYNEQFF.

This clonotype was detected only a few times. This chain uses TRBV28 with TRBJ1-1, with 7 bases aligning to TRBD1. J lost 1 base, V lost 6 bases, and 8 bases had no gene match. Per germline, CDR1 MDHEN and CDR2 SYDVKM. CDR3 length equals 15 residues. The CDR3 is CASSIPGQPNTEAFF. DNA of the CDR3: TGTGCCAGCAGCATTCCGGGACAGCCGAACACTGAAGCTTTCTTT.

The chain links TRBV11-3 to TRBJ2-5; possible D gene TRBD1, 6 bases. Trimming took 2 bases from V and 7 from J, leaving 8 bases between them. CDR3 length: 12 residues. Germline V gene sequence: CDR1 SGHNT, CDR2 YENEEA. In DNA form, the CDR3 reads TGTGCCAGCAGCTTACAGACAGGGACCCAGTACTTC. Translated: CASSLQTGTQYF.

This clonotype was seen at least ten times. The rearrangement links TRBV30 to TRBJ2-2; no reliable D call. The CDR3 is 13 residues long. With 3 bases removed from V and 1 base from J, the gap between germline ends came to 6 bases. CDR1 is GTSNPN, CDR2 SVGIG, per germline (reference sequence). The CDR3 loop is CAWRLENTGELFF. CDR3 in DNA: TGTGCCTGGAGGCTGGAGAACACCGGGGAGCTGTTTTTT.

This clonotype was counted only a few times. J is TRBJ1-6 and V is TRBV27; no reliable D call. This CDR3 is built from 15 residues. CDR1 MNHEY and CDR2 SMNVEV come from the germline V gene (reference sequence). Trimming took off 7 bases at V and 5 bases at J, with 15 bases between the two ends. CDR3 amino acids: CASTSQVRNNSPLHF. The CDR3 coding sequence is TGTGCCAGCACTTCCCAGGTCCGAAATAATTCACCCCTCCACTTT.

This clonotype was observed a few times. This chain connects TRBV11-2 to TRBJ2-7; TRBD2 matches 8 bases. The CDR3 covers 16 residues. With V trimmed by 4 bases and J by 3 bases, 11 bases remained unmatched. CDR1 and CDR2 (germline): SGHAT, FQNNGV. The DNA for the CDR3 is TGTGCCAGCAGCTCCCCGGGGGGGACCTCCTTCTACGAGCAGTACTTC. The encoded protein is CASSSPGGTSFYEQYF.

This clonotype was seen ten or more times. J is TRBJ2-3 and V is TRBV28; 9 bases align to TRBD1. This CDR3 has 16 amino acids. The V and J ends lost 4 bases and 5 bases, in that order; junction bases with no gene match: 10. Germline-derived CDR1 and CDR2 are MDHEN and SYDVKM. The CDR3 here is CASSSPGTGFKDTQYF. The DNA for the CDR3 is TGTGCCAGCAGTTCGCCCGGGACAGGGTTTAAAGATACGCAGTATTTT.

The V call is TRBV5-1, the J call TRBJ2-5; D may be TRBD1 (5 bases). There are 14 residues in the CDR3. Germline values: CDR1 SGHRS, CDR2 YFSETQ. V lost 0 bases, J lost 5 bases, and 11 bases lay in between. CDR3 residues: CASSLAPGKETQYF. Written as DNA, the CDR3 is TGCGCCAGCAGCTTGGCCCCAGGGAAGGAGACCCAGTACTTC. The whole variable domain, remainder taken from reference TRBV5-1 and TRBJ2-5, is KAGVTQTPRYLIKTRGQQVTLSCSPISGHRSVSWYQQTPGQGLQFLFEYFSETQRNKGNFPGRFSGRQFSNSRSEMNVSTLELGDSALYLCASSLAPGKETQYFGPGTRLLVL.

On this clonotype itself: A single base separates this from a much larger clone, so it may be a read error. The V call is TRBV18, the J call TRBJ2-1, with a weak D call TRBD2 (6 bases). The germline gives CDR1 KGHSH, CDR2 LQKENI. The CDR3 is 15 residues long. This chain's CDR3 is CVSLAGGAAYNEQFF. The CDR3 nucleotides read TGTGTCAGCCTCGCGGGCGGGGCAGCCTACAATGAGCAGTTCTTC.

This clonotype was seen ten or more times. The chain employs TRBV18 and TRBJ2-7; the D gene is possibly TRBD2 (5 bases). V lost 3 bases to trimming and J lost 1 base, with 22 bases between them. Germline loops: CDR1 KGHSH, CDR2 LQKENI. The CDR3 consists of 18 residues. CDR3 in amino acids: CASSPNFGESDQSYEQYF. CDR3 bases: TGTGCCAGCTCACCCAACTTCGGGGAAAGCGATCAATCCTACGAGCAGTACTTC. Drawing the rest from reference TRBV18 and TRBJ2-7, the complete variable domain is NAGVMQNPRHLVRRRGQEARLRCSPMKGHSHVYWYRQLPEEGLKFMVYLQKENIIDESGMPKERFSAEFPKEGPSILRIQQVVRGDSAAYFCASSPNFGESDQSYEQYFGPGTRLTVT.

The table lists this clonotype with a few counts. The chain employs TRBV29-1 and TRBJ1-2; perhaps TRBD1 as D (6 bases). Per germline, CDR1 SQVTM and CDR2 ANQGSEA. This CDR3 region has 12 residues. V was clipped by 2 bases and J by 6 bases, with 10 bases between them. CDR3 nucleotide sequence: TGCAGCGTTGAACCAGGGGCTCATGGCTACACCTTC. This gives the protein CSVEPGAHGYTF.

The chain couples TRBV7-2 to TRBJ1-1, with D unclear. Germline V lookup: CDR1 SGHTA, CDR2 FQGNSA. The length of the CDR3 is 16 residues. V lost 5 bases to trimming and J lost 1 base, with 17 bases between them. The CDR3 DNA is TGTGCCAGCAGCCCAGCTGCCGGAGGGAGGAACACTGAAGCTTTCTTT. As protein: CASSPAAGGRNTEAFF.

This clonotype was seen many times. V usage is TRBV12-3 or TRBV12-4 and J usage is TRBJ2-1; 10 bases match TRBD2. The CDR3 has 16 amino acids. V trimming: 5 bases; J trimming: 6 bases; junction bases outside the gene matches: 10. The CDR3 reads CASSPFLAGASNEQFF. The CDR3 DNA follows: TGTGCCAGCAGTCCCTTCCTAGCGGGAGCCAGCAATGAGCAGTTCTTC.

The gene calls are TRBV20-1 and TRBJ1-3, with 7 bases aligning to TRBD1. CDR3 length equals 16 residues. With 3 bases clipped from V and 0 bases from J, the junction kept 8 bases outside the gene matches. The germline gives CDR1 DFQATT, CDR2 SNEGSKA (reference sequence). CDR3 nucleotides: TGCAGTGCTAGGGGGGACAGCCGGTACTCTGGAAACACCATATATTTT. The encoded protein is CSARGDSRYSGNTIYF.

This chain links TRBV6-1 with TRBJ2-3; 7 bases are shared with TRBD2. Looked up from germline, CDR1 is MNHNS and CDR2 is SASEGT. V lost 8 bases and J lost 7; bases outside the gene matches: 15. This CDR3 is 15 amino acids long. The CDR3 DNA follows: TGTGCCAGCTTGAGGGTACGGGAGGCCGAAAATACGCAGTATTTT. This encodes CASLRVREAENTQYF.

The genes are TRBV3-1 and TRBJ1-5; D is undetermined. This CDR3 comprises 13 residues. V lost 3 bases to trimming and J lost 4 bases, with 7 bases between them. Per germline, CDR1 LGHDT and CDR2 YNNKEL (reference sequence). CDR3 region: CASSQYTNQPQHF. In DNA, the CDR3 is TGTGCCAGCAGCCAGTACACGAATCAGCCCCAGCATTTT.

The chain recombines TRBV20-1 with TRBJ2-3, with no clear D. Germline-derived CDR1 and CDR2 are DFQATT and SNEGSKA (reference sequence). Trimming cost V 3 bases and J 8 bases, with 12 bases left between them. This CDR3 is built from 12 residues. CDR3 amino acids: CSARPITFTQYF. CDR3 nucleotide sequence: TGCAGTGCTAGGCCCATCACATTTACGCAGTATTTT.